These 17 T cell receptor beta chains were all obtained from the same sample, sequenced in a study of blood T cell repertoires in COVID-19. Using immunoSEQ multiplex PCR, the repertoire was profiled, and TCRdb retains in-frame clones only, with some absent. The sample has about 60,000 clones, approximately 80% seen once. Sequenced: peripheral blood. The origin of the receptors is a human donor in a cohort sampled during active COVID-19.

DNA for the CDR3: TGTGCCAGCAGCTTTTACCAGGGCCCCTATGGCTACACCTTC. This translates into CASSFYQGPYGYTF. The chain couples TRBV7-8 to TRBJ1-2; D possibly corresponds to TRBD1 (5 bases). The germline V and J ends were trimmed by 3 bases and 4 bases, with 12 bases remaining between them. The CDR3 has 14 amino acids. Germline assignment: CDR1 SGHVS and CDR2 FQNEAQ.

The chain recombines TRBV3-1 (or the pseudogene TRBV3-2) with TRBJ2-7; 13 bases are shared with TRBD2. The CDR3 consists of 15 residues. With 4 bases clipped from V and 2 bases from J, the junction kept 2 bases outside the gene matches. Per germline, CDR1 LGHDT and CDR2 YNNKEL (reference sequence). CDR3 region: CASSRGTSGTYEQYF. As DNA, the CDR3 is TGTGCCAGCAGCCGGGGGACTAGCGGGACCTACGAGCAGTACTTC.

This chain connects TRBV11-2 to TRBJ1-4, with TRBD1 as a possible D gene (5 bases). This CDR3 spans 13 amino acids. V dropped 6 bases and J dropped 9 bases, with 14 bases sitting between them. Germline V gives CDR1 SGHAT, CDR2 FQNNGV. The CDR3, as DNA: TGTGCCAGCAGGGGGCAAGCCGTTCAAAAACTGTTTTTT. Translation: CASRGQAVQKLFF.

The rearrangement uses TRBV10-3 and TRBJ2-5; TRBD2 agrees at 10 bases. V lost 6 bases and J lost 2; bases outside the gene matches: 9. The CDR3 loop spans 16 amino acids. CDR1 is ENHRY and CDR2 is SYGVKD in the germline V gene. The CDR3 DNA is TGTGCCATCAGGAGTGGTAGTAGCGGGGGGCAAGAGACCCAGTACTTC. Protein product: CAIRSGSSGGQETQYF.

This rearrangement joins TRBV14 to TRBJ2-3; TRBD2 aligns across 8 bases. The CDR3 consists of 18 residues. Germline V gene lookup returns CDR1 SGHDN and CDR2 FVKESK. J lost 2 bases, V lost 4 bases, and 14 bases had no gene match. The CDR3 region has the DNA TGTGCCAGCAGCCTACGACAAAGCGGGGGATTGTCCACAGATACGCAGTATTTT. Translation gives CASSLRQSGGLSTDTQYF.

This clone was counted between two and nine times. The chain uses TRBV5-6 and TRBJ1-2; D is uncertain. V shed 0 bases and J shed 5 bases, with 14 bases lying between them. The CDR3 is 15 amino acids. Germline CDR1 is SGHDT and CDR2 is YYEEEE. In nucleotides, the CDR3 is TGTGCCAGCAGCTTGGGAGAGGGAACGGCATATGGCTACACCTTC. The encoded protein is CASSLGEGTAYGYTF.

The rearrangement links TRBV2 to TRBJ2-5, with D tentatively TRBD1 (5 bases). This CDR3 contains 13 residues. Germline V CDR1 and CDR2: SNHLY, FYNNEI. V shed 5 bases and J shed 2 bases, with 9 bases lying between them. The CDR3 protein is CASSLRQQETQYF. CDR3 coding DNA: TGTGCCAGCAGTCTACGACAGCAAGAGACCCAGTACTTC.

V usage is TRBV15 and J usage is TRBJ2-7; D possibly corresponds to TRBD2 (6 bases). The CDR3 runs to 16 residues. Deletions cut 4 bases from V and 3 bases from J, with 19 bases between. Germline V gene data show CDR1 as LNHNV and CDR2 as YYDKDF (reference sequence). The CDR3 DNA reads TGTGCCACCAGCAAGGCCGGCGGGGTAGGTAACTACGAGCAGTACTTC. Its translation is CATSKAGGVGNYEQYF.

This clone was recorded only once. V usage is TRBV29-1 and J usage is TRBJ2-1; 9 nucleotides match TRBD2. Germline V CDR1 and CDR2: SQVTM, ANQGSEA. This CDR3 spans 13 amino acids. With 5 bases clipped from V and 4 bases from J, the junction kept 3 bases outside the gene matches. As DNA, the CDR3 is TGCAGCGTTTCTGCGGGGGGGTACAATGAGCAGTTCTTC. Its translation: CSVSAGGYNEQFF.

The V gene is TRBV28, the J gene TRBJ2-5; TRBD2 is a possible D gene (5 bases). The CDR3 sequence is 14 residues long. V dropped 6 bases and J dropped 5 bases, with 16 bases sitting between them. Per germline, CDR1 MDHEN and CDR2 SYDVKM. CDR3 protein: CASSDSGLTETQYF. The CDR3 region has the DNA TGTGCCAGCAGCGACTCAGGACTGACGGAGACCCAGTACTTC.

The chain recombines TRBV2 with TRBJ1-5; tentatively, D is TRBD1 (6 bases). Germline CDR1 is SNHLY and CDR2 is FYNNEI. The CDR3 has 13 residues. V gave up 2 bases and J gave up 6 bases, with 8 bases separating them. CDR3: CASSERDIQPQHF. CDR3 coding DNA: TGTGCCAGCAGTGAACGGGACATTCAGCCCCAGCATTTT.

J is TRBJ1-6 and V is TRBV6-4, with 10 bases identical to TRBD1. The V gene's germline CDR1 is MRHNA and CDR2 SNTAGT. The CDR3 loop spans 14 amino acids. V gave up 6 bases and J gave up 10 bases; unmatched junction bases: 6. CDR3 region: CASRGQGPGSPLHF. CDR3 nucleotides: TGTGCCAGCAGGGGACAGGGGCCCGGATCACCCCTCCACTTT.

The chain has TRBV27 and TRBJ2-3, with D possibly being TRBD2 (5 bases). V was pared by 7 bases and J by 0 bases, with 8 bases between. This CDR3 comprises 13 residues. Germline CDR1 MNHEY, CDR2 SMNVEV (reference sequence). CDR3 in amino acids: CASKRQSTDTQYF. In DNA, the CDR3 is TGTGCCAGCAAGCGGCAGAGCACAGATACGCAGTATTTT.

DNA of the CDR3: TGTGCCAGCAGTTTATCCCCAGGGGCAGGGCTTCGGGAGCAGTTCTTC. It codes for CASSLSPGAGLREQFF. The chain uses TRBV28 and TRBJ2-1; TRBD1 might be the D (6 bases). This CDR3 comprises 16 residues. V lost 1 base and J 10 bases, leaving 20 bases between the germline ends. Germline V gene data show CDR1 as MDHEN and CDR2 as SYDVKM.

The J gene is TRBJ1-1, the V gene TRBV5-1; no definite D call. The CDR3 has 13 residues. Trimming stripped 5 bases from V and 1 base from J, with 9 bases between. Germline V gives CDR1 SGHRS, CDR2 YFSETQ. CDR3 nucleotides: TGCGCCAGCAGAGAGTCCAAGAACACTGAAGCTTTCTTT. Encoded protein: CASRESKNTEAFF.

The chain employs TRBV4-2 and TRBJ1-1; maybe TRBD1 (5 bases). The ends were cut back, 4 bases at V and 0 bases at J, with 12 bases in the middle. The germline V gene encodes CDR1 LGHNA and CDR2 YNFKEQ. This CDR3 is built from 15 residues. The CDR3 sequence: CASSPLGQMNTEAFF. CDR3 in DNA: TGTGCCAGCAGCCCCCTGGGGCAGATGAACACTGAAGCTTTCTTT.

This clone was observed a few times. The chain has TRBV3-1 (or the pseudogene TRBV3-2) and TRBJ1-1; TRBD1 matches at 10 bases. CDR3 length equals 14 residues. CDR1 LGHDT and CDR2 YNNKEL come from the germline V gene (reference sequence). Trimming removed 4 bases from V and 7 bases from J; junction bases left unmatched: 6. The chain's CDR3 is CASSRGQGENEAFF. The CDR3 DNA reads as TGTGCCAGCAGCCGCGGACAGGGGGAAAATGAAGCTTTCTTT.